The sequence of this T cell receptor (beta chain) was determined in a study of post-analysis software for immune sequencing data. Study-wide results and limits: Among 4 or 5 TRBV segments more frequent in patients than controls were TRBV5-6, TRBV5-1 and TRBV20-1. With F measure, samples from one preparation batch clustered together strongly. Compared with controls, patients showed significantly lower normalized Chao1 diversity.

Concerning this clonotype: The antigen is unknown.

The CDR3 is 14 amino acids. Trimming removed 0 bases at V and 10 bases at J, with 18 bases between. CDR1 is DFQATT and CDR2 is SNEGSKA in the germline V gene (reference sequence). Included in the TCR beta cDNA libraries were unique molecular identifiers. A few hundred thousand cDNA molecules came from approximately 1 to 10 million T cells. From the PCR reads, TCRdb called clonotypes with MiXCR, one entry per CDR3 protein. The sample lists some 260,000 distinct CDR3 sequences, 35% to 45% seen once, with around 5.2% in the top ten. This chain connects TRBV20-1 to TRBJ1-1; D remains unclear. Sequenced input: blood. The origin of this receptor is a girl aged 10 to 17 with multiple sclerosis. The DNA for the CDR3 is TGCAGTGCTAGAGATCGGCAGGCTAAACTCGCAGCTTTCTTT. Residues: CSARDRQAKLAAFF.